These 10 T cell receptor beta chains originate from one sample sequenced in a study of T cell responses to AZD1222 COVID-19 vaccine. Profiled with immunoSEQ multiplex PCR; TCRdb holds only in-frame clones, not every one. The sample lists fewer than 70,000 clones; about 90% were seen once. Sequenced here: peripheral blood, sampled on day 0 of AZD1222 vaccination. Every receptor here comes from an adult in good health.

The chain has TRBV5-6 and TRBJ2-3; possibly TRBD1 for D (5 bases). CDR1 and CDR2 from the germline V gene are SGHDT and YYEEEE. This CDR3 has 14 amino acids. V was cut by 2 bases and J by 4 bases, with 11 bases left in between. Written as DNA, the CDR3 is TGTGCCAGCAGCTTCCAGGGCGTCCCAGATACGCAGTATTTT. Protein product: CASSFQGVPDTQYF.

CDR3 region: CASSPQGNSNQPQHF. CDR3 sequence (DNA): TGTGCCAGCAGCCCACAGGGAAACAGCAATCAGCCCCAGCATTTT. The chain recombines TRBV7-8 with TRBJ1-5; tentative D call: TRBD1 (6 bases). The germline gives CDR1 SGHVS, CDR2 FQNEAQ. The ends were cut back, 5 bases at V and 1 base at J, with 12 bases in the middle. This CDR3 contains 15 residues.

The chain joins TRBV3-1 (or the pseudogene TRBV3-2) to TRBJ2-1; D is undetermined. Germline V lookup: CDR1 LGHDT, CDR2 YNNKEL (reference sequence). This CDR3 has 12 residues. The germline V and J ends were trimmed by 1 base and 9 bases, with 7 bases remaining between them. CDR3 nucleotide sequence: TGTGCCAGCAGCCAAGGACTCGGTGAGCAGTTCTTC. Translation gives CASSQGLGEQFF.

The chain joins TRBV19 to TRBJ1-5; D not resolved. Trimming left V 5 bases short and J 3 bases short, with 8 bases between. The CDR3 contains 13 residues. Germline V CDR1 and CDR2: LNHDA, SQIVND (reference sequence). The CDR3 sequence is CASSGGNNQPQHF. DNA for the CDR3: TGTGCCAGTAGTGGTGGAAACAATCAGCCCCAGCATTTT.

The chain recombines TRBV7-9 with TRBJ2-1, with D perhaps matching TRBD1 (5 bases). The CDR3 is 11 amino acids. Germline V gene sequence: CDR1 SEHNR, CDR2 FQNEAQ (reference sequence). Deletions cut 6 bases from V and 9 bases from J, with 9 bases between. CDR3 sequence (DNA): TGTGCCAGCAGTCCAGGGTTTGAGCAGTTCTTC. It is translated as CASSPGFEQFF.

This clone was recorded only once. The V gene is TRBV5-1, the J gene TRBJ1-2; D is perhaps TRBD1 (6 bases). CDR1 SGHRS and CDR2 YFSETQ come from the germline V gene. V lost 1 base, J lost 8 bases, and 15 bases lay in between. This CDR3 has 14 amino acids. CDR3 sequence (DNA): TGCGCCAGCAGCTTGCGAGGGGGGAAAGGCGGCTACACCTTC. Protein product: CASSLRGGKGGYTF.

This clone is a singleton in its sample. The chain has TRBV7-9 and TRBJ2-3; D not certain. The germline V gene encodes CDR1 SEHNR and CDR2 FQNEAQ (reference sequence). This CDR3 is 13 amino acids long. Between the trimmed V and J ends, which lost 5 bases and 6 bases, there was a span of 12 bases. The DNA for the CDR3 is TGTGCCAGCAGCCCTTTTATTCCGGATACGCAGTATTTT. Translating gives CASSPFIPDTQYF.

The J gene is TRBJ1-5, the V gene TRBV2; TRBD1 aligns across 8 bases. Germline assignment: CDR1 SNHLY and CDR2 FYNNEI. After removal of 6 bases from V and 6 bases from J, the junction contained 10 bases not matched to a gene. This CDR3 is 15 amino acids long. This chain's CDR3 is CASSPQTGEAQPQHF. CDR3 nucleotide sequence: TGTGCCAGCAGCCCCCAGACAGGGGAGGCTCAGCCCCAGCATTTT.

V usage is TRBV6-1 and J usage is TRBJ1-2; tentatively, D is TRBD1 (6 bases). From germline, CDR1 is MNHNS and CDR2 SASEGT. The CDR3 is 13 residues long. Trimming removed 3 bases from V and 8 bases from J, with 13 bases in between. The CDR3 protein is CASSEGQGAGYTF. The CDR3 DNA sequence: TGTGCCAGCAGTGAGGGACAAGGCGCAGGCTACACCTTC.

The rearrangement links TRBV19 to TRBJ2-1; D ambiguous. Germline loops: CDR1 LNHDA, CDR2 SQIVND (reference sequence). The V gene lost 5 bases and the J gene lost 6 bases, with 14 bases spanning the gap. The CDR3 contains 14 residues. The CDR3 here is CASSARPGSNEQFF. The CDR3, as DNA: TGTGCCAGTAGTGCGCGACCCGGGTCCAATGAGCAGTTCTTC.